The source of this T cell receptor beta chain is a study of post-analysis software for immune sequencing data. Study-wide context: Included courses were relapsing-remitting and secondary progressive multiple sclerosis; progressive-relapsing multiple sclerosis was also included.

On this clonotype itself: Its target is not known.

This CDR3 has 15 amino acids. Trimming took 3 bases from V and 10 from J, leaving 21 bases between them. Germline CDR1 and CDR2: SNHLY and FYNNEI. Study-wide results and limits: Normalized Chao1 diversity in multiple sclerosis patients fell significantly below that of controls. Five TRBV segments, including TRBV5-6, TRBV5-1 and TRBV20-1, were more frequent in patients than controls. Strong co-clustering by F measure was seen for same-batch samples.

Every TCR beta cDNA library bore unique molecular identifiers. TCRdb re-called the PCR reads with MiXCR, one entry per CDR3 protein. This repertoire shows around 710,000 distinct CDR3 sequences, 35% to 55% found once; its top ten account for 4.9%. This clonotype was obtained from a girl under 18 with multiple sclerosis. The source material was blood. This chain joins TRBV2 and TRBJ2-5, with D maybe TRBD2 (7 bases). This CDR3 is CASSDWTRGGRDQYF. In DNA form, the CDR3 reads TGTGCCAGCAGTGACTGGACTAGGGGGGGCCGAGACCAGTACTTC.